This is a list of T cell receptor beta chains from one sample in a study of human T cells and chemical hapten exposure. MiXCR was run by TCRdb on the RACE reads, yielding one entry per CDR3 protein. The sample yields about 100,000 distinct CDR3 sequences, 8% to 13% seen once. This sample comprised whole blood, obtained in connection with sensitization to the hapten diphenylcyclopropenone (DPC). These receptor sequences come from a woman in her thirties or forties with alopecia areata. Some clones in this sample may be carry-over from other donors' samples. Each CDR3 is given with its conserved first and last residue. The D gene is left open where the match is weak. Clone sizes are given selectively: once, few, many, or a class where the clone is expanded.

-,TRBJ2-7,-,TRBV7-9,CASSSLSAGRRDEQYF,TGTGCCAGCAGCTCTCTGTCGGCGGGGAGGCGGGACGAGCAGTACTTC
-,TRBJ2-3,-,TRBV7-9,CASSFFRPGADTQYF,TGTGCCAGCAGCTTCTTTAGGCCAGGGGCAGATACGCAGTATTTT
-,TRBJ1-5,many,TRBV27,CASTTSLGSNQPQHF,TGTGCCAGCACCACTTCGTTAGGTAGCAATCAGCCCCAGCATTTT
-,TRBJ2-7,many,TRBV28,CASSSPGRRSSYEQYF,TGTGCCAGCAGTTCCCCGGGACGCCGGAGCTCCTACGAGCAGTACTTC
-,TRBJ1-6,-,TRBV11-3,CASSLVRWTDFYNSPLHF,TGTGCCAGCAGCTTAGTCCGCTGGACAGACTTCTATAATTCACCCCTCCACTTT
-,TRBJ2-7,-,TRBV12-3/TRBV12-4,CASSPDVYESSFYEQYF,TGTGCCAGCAGTCCGGACGTCTACGAGTCTTCATTCTACGAGCAGTACTTC
-,TRBJ1-1,many,TRBV6-6,CASSYSGPTTEAFF,TGTGCCAGCAGTTACTCGGGGCCGACCACTGAAGCTTTCTTT
TRBD2,TRBJ2-3,few,TRBV29-1,CSVELAGASTDTQYF,TGCAGCGTTGAACTAGCGGGAGCGTCAACAGATACGCAGTATTTT
-,TRBJ2-5,many,TRBV20-1,CSARGTAKETQYF,TGCAGTGCTAGAGGGACTGCTAAAGAGACCCAGTACTTC
-,TRBJ2-5,-,TRBV15,CATSREPGSTETQYF,TGTGCCACCAGCAGAGAACCCGGCAGCACCGAGACCCAGTACTTC
-,TRBJ1-1,few,TRBV5-1,CASSREVSLGNTEAFF,TGCGCCAGCAGCCGAGAGGTCTCCCTGGGGAACACTGAAGCTTTCTTT
-,TRBJ2-7,-,TRBV12-3/TRBV12-4,CASSRGADEQYF,TGTGCCAGCAGCCGGGGGGCAGACGAGCAGTACTTC
-,TRBJ2-7,-,TRBV5-4,CASSFQTYEQYF,TGTGCCAGCAGCTTCCAGACCTACGAGCAGTACTTC
TRBD1,TRBJ2-7,few,TRBV5-4,CASSSFGTAYEQYF,TGTGCCAGCAGCTCCTTCGGGACAGCCTACGAGCAGTACTTC
TRBD2,TRBJ2-5,-,TRBV7-2,CASSNGLAGSGETQYF,TGTGCCAGCAGCAACGGACTAGCGGGAAGTGGAGAGACCCAGTACTTC
-,TRBJ2-5,many,TRBV28,CASIGAAQETQYF,TGTGCCAGCATCGGGGCAGCTCAAGAGACCCAGTACTTC
-,TRBJ2-7,many,TRBV12-3/TRBV12-4,CASSPLYYEQYF,TGTGCCAGCAGCCCATTGTACTATGAGCAGTACTTC
-,TRBJ2-5,-,TRBV3-1,CASSQGEVYF,TGTGCCAGCAGCCAGGGCGAAGTGTACTTC
TRBD1,TRBJ1-2,few,TRBV29-1,CSVRDMGTGAEF,TGCAGCGTCCGCGATATGGGGACAGGGGCGGAATTC
-,TRBJ2-7,few,TRBV6-2/TRBV6-3,CASSYFGALPSYEQYF,TGTGCCAGCAGTTACTTCGGTGCTCTACCCTCCTACGAGCAGTACTTC
TRBD2,TRBJ2-1,few,TRBV9,CASSVFPSGGYNEQFF,TGTGCCAGCAGCGTATTCCCTAGCGGGGGCTACAATGAGCAGTTCTTC
-,TRBJ2-3,-,TRBV9,CASSRLLTDTQYF,TGTGCCAGCAGCCGACTACTCACAGATACGCAGTATTTT
-,TRBJ2-2,many,TRBV6-5,CASSYFTDSANTGELFF,TGTGCCAGCAGTTACTTCACGGACAGCGCGAACACCGGGGAGCTGTTTTTT
TRBD1,TRBJ1-1,few,TRBV28,CASSLNQGASFF,TGTGCCAGCAGCTTGAATCAGGGGGCTTCTTTCTTT
TRBD1,TRBJ1-1,few,TRBV7-8,CASSLLDRGRTEAFF,TGTGCCAGCAGCCTGTTGGACAGGGGGAGGACTGAAGCTTTCTTT
-,TRBJ2-5,-,TRBV7-9,CASSLVGWGAKETQYF,TGTGCCAGCAGCTTAGTCGGTTGGGGGGCAAAAGAGACCCAGTACTTC
TRBD2,TRBJ2-1,-,TRBV3-1,CASSRGTSGSRTYNEQFF,TGTGCCAGCAGCCGAGGGACTAGCGGCTCTAGAACCTACAATGAGCAGTTCTTC
-,TRBJ2-7,many,TRBV20-1,CSARGRTYEQYF,TGCAGTGCTCGGGGTCGTACCTACGAGCAGTACTTC
-,TRBJ1-1,many,TRBV4-1,CASSQDLSGSPTEAFF,TGCGCCAGCAGCCAAGATCTCTCGGGGAGCCCCACTGAAGCTTTCTTT
TRBD1,TRBJ1-2,few,TRBV7-9,CASSQLGTARYGYTF,TGTGCCAGCAGCCAGCTAGGGACAGCGAGATATGGCTACACCTTC
-,TRBJ1-2,few,TRBV14,CASSPQAGSHYGYTF,TGTGCCAGCAGCCCCCAAGCAGGTAGCCACTATGGCTACACCTTC